This T cell receptor beta chain was recorded in a study of radiation and T cells in renal cell carcinoma. General study results and limits: Top tumor clonotypes rose in blood 2 weeks post-radiation, then contracted.

As concerns this clone: Its antigen remains unidentified.

Time point of the sample: blood 4 weeks post-SBRT, at nephrectomy. Treatment of the sample: 15 Gy SBRT to primary tumor, nephrectomy 4 weeks later. Deletions cut 1 base from V and 5 bases from J, with 11 bases between. CDR1 is SGHVS and CDR2 is FQNEAQ in the germline V gene. This CDR3 is built from 15 residues. Clones were read by immunoSEQ multiplex PCR, and TCRdb kept only the in-frame ones, dropping some. This sample has around 170,000 clones, with 88% found just once. The TCR comes from a woman in her forties or fifties with renal cell carcinoma. Sequencing was performed on blood, taken from a patient whose treatment included radiotherapy and nephrectomy. The J gene is TRBJ2-2, the V gene TRBV7-8; D may be TRBD2 (6 bases). The CDR3 region has the DNA TGTGCCAGCAGCTTAGAGGGACTCGCTACCGGGGAGCTGTTTTTT. It translates to CASSLEGLATGELFF.